The T cell receptor beta chain under discussion was sequenced for a study of blood T cell repertoires in COVID-19. About the research overall: From the United States, Italy and Spain came samples of acute and convalescent COVID-19. T cells, B-cell-depleted T cells, or PBMCs supplied cDNA or gDNA.

The germline gives CDR1 SGHRS, CDR2 YFSETQ. CDR3 length equals 14 residues. V lost 4 bases, J lost 2 bases, and 11 bases lay in between. As processed by the authors: It was from reference gene primer amplification that nucleated cell counts were estimated. Measured with immunoSEQ multiplex PCR; TCRdb has only the in-frame clones, and not every one. The V and J calls and clone size were taken over from that table, and D and trimming were inferred from the DNA. The data show tens of thousands of clones, with roughly four fifths seen just once and more than 8% held by the top ten. Source material: peripheral blood. The source of this sequence is an elderly woman with acute or convalescent COVID-19. The chain couples TRBV5-1 to TRBJ2-3, with D possibly being TRBD1 (6 bases). CDR3 nucleotides: TGCGCCAGCAGCCCGAGGGGGACCACAGATACGCAGTATTTT. Its translation is CASSPRGTTDTQYF.